This T cell receptor (beta chain) is from a study of T cells in Graves' hyperthyroidism and ophthalmopathy. Study summary: Peripheral blood was drawn at first diagnosis, prior to all treatment. The study, taken as a whole, reports: Clonotypes that were expanded in thyroid above 0.001 mostly appeared in blood too.

Regions amplified from RNA transcripts were the TCR beta CDR3 regions. The HTBI primer set served for first-round RT-PCR of the TCR CDR3. MiXCR was run by TCRdb on the multiplex PCR reads, yielding one entry per CDR3 protein. The sample contains around 200,000 distinct CDR3 sequences, approximately 17% of which appear only once. Exclusion of a patient resulted from uncontrolled infection, other autoimmune disease, pregnancy or lactation. The table lists this clonotype with many counts. Its antigen is undetermined. Germline CDR1 DFQATT, CDR2 SNEGSKA (reference sequence). Germline trimming cut 0 bases from V and 3 bases from J; bases unmatched to any gene: 8. This CDR3 is 16 amino acids long.

Sequenced sample: blood. The source of this sequence is a woman in her forties or fifties with Graves' hyperthyroidism. The chain combines TRBV20-1 with TRBJ2-7; 10 nucleotides line up with TRBD1. The CDR3 nucleotides are TGCAGTGCTAGAGAGGAGACAGGGGGCAGCGGCTACGAGCAGTACTTC. It encodes CSAREETGGSGYEQYF.